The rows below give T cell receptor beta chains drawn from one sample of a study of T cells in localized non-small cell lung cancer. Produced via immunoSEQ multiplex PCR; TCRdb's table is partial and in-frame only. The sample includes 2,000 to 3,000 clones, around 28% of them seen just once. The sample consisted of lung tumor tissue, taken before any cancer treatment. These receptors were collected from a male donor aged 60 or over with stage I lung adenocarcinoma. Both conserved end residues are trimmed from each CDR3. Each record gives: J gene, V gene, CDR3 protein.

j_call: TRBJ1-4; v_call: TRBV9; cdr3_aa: ASSSGGTGRKLF
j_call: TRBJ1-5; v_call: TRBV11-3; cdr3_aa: ASSSTGPGNQPQH
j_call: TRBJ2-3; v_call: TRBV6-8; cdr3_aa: ASSDSGGAGDTQY
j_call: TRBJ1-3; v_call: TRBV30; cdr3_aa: AWKGIGNTIY
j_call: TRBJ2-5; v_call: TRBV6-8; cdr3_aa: ASTPRVGGETQY
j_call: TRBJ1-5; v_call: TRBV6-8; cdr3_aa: ASSYLGQGNQPQH
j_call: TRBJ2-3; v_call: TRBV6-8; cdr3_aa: ASRGVTDTQY
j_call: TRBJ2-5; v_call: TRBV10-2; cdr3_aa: ASSPARPGSWTQY
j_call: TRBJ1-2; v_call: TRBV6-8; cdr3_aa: ASSDSYYGYT
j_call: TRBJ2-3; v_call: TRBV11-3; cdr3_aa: ASSLGAGGPGSTDTQY
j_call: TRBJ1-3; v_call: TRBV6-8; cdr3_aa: ASSRDRRGAGNTIY
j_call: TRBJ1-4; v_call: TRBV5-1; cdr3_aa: ASSLERAATNEKLF
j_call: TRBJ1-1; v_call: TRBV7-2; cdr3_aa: ASSFGGNAEAF
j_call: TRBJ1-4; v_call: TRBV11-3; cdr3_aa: ASSLVRGQGNEKLF
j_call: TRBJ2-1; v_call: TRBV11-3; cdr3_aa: ASSIQESSYNEQF
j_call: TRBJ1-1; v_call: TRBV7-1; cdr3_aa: ASSLGTVPEAF
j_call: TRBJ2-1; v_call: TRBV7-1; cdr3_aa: ASSPQSINEQF
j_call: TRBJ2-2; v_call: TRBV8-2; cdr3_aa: ASSLYRANTGELF
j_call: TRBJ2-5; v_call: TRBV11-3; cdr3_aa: ASSLGGANQETQY
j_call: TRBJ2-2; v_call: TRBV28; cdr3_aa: ASSLFSTNTGELF
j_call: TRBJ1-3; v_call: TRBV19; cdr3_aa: ASITRRDTGNTIY
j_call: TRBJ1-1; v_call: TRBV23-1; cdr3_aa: ASSLAGNTEAF
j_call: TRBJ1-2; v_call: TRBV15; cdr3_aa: ATSRDRVTNYGYT
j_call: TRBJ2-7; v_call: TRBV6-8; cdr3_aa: ASSYGDRSNEQY
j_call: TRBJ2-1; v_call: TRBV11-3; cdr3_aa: ASSLVLAHNEQF
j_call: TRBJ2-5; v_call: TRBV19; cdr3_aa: ASSETILYGTQY
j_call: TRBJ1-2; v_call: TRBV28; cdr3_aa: ASSLIRRTGYGYT
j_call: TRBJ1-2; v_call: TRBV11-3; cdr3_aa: ASSLVSENYGYT
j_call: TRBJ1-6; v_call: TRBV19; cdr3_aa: ASREGPLANSPLH
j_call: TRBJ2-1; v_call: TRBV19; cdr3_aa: ATRELAGYNEQF
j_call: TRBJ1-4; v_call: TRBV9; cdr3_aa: ASSTQGAENEKLF
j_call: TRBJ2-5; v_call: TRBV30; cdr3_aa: ASLTSGQETQY
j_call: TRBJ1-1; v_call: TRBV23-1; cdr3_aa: ASGNQGFTEAF
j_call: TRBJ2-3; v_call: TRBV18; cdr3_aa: ASSLRRTSTDTQY
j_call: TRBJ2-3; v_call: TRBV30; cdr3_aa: AWSPLPGQGPDTQY
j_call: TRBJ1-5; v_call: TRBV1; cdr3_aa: ASSQLWPYSNQPQH
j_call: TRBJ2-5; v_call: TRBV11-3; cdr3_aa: ASSFVRGNQETQY
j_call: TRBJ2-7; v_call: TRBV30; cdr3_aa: AWESVQGTYEQY
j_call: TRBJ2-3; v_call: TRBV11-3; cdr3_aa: ASSFAPFSGGGNTDTQY
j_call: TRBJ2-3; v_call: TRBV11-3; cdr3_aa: ASSQLGQGSDTQY
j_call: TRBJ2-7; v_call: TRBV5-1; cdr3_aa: ASSLGDREENYEQY
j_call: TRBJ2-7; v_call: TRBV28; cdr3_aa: ASSSPLPGGNYEQY
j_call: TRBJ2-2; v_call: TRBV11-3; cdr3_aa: ASSLVGSFGPTGELF
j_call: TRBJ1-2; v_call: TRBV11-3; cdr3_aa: ASSQNPSGGDGYT
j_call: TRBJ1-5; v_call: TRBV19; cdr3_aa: ASSRGQGGQPQH
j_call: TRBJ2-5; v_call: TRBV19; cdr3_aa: ASSMGGGRETQY
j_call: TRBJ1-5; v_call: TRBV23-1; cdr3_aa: ASSREGDQPQH
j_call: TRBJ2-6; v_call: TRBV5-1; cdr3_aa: ASSLGQFLSGANVLT
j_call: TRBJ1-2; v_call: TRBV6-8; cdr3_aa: ASRLSGAANYGYT
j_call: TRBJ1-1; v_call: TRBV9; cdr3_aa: ASGRVNTEAF
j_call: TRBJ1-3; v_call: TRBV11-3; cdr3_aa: ASSLGVSGNTIY
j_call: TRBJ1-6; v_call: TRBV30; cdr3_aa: AWSVMYNSPLH
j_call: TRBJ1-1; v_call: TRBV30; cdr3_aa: AWSQGPLNTEAF
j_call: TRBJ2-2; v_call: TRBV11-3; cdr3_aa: ASSFSGTSSTGELF
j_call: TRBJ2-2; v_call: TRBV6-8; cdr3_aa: ASSPIAGNTGELF